One sample yielded the 32 T cell receptor beta chains listed below, sequenced in a study of blood T cell repertoires in COVID-19. Sequencing was performed with immunoSEQ multiplex PCR; in TCRdb, only in-frame clones are kept and a portion is missing. This table has roughly 99,000 clones, 79% appearing once. The specimen was peripheral blood. Receptors originate from a woman older than 75 with active or convalescent COVID-19.

V and J are TRBV2 and TRBJ1-1; 7 nucleotides align to TRBD1. V dropped 7 bases and J dropped 1; count of bases not matched to a gene: 12. Germline values: CDR1 SNHLY, CDR2 FYNNEI. The length of the CDR3 is 16 residues. The CDR3 bases are TGTGCCAGCACCGAGGGGGGACAGATAGGGAACACTGAAGCTTTCTTT. Its protein is CASTEGGQIGNTEAFF.

The V gene is TRBV5-1, the J gene TRBJ2-5; D remains ambiguous. The CDR3 has 15 amino acids. From germline, CDR1 is SGHRS and CDR2 YFSETQ. The V end was cut by 2 bases, the J end by 2 bases, with 13 bases between. CDR3 amino acids: CASSLVPGSQETQYF. As DNA, the CDR3 is TGCGCCAGCAGCTTAGTCCCAGGATCACAAGAGACCCAGTACTTC. Drawing the rest from reference TRBV5-1 and TRBJ2-5, the complete variable domain is KAGVTQTPRYLIKTRGQQVTLSCSPISGHRSVSWYQQTPGQGLQFLFEYFSETQRNKGNFPGRFSGRQFSNSRSEMNVSTLELGDSALYLCASSLVPGSQETQYFGPGTRLLVL.

The chain employs TRBV11-2 and TRBJ2-5, with 9 bases aligning to TRBD1. This CDR3 has 17 amino acids. After removal of 0 bases from V and 5 bases from J, the junction contained 10 bases not matched to a gene. Germline-derived CDR1 and CDR2 are SGHAT and FQNNGV. This CDR3 reads CASSLEAPGQGGETQYF. The CDR3 bases are TGTGCCAGCAGCTTAGAGGCCCCGGGACAGGGTGGTGAGACCCAGTACTTC.

The genes are TRBV5-4 and TRBJ2-5; TRBD1 agrees at 8 bases. V trimming: 4 bases; J trimming: 3 bases; junction bases outside the gene matches: 5. Germline lookup yields CDR1 SGHNT and CDR2 YYREEE (reference sequence). The length of the CDR3 is 14 residues. CDR3 amino acids: CASSADREEETQYF. CDR3 DNA: TGTGCCAGCAGCGCGGACAGGGAGGAAGAGACCCAGTACTTC.

The V and J genes are TRBV11-2 and TRBJ2-7; D may be TRBD2 (6 bases). CDR1 is SGHAT, CDR2 FQNNGV, per germline. Trimming removed 5 bases from V and 4 bases from J, with 18 bases in between. There are 15 residues in the CDR3. CDR3 amino acids: CASSPRGDRLYEQYF. CDR3 coding DNA: TGTGCCAGCAGCCCCCGCGGGGATCGCCTATACGAGCAGTACTTC.

This sequence joins TRBV9 and TRBJ2-2, with 14 bases matching TRBD2. CDR1 and CDR2 from the germline V gene are SGDLS and YYNGEE. CDR3 length: 22 amino acids. Trimming cost V 4 bases and J 3 bases; bases outside gene matches: 20. CDR3 bases: TGTGCCAGCAGCCCAACGAGACCCGGGACAGGGGGACTAGCGGGAGACACCGGGGAGCTGTTTTTT. As protein: CASSPTRPGTGGLAGDTGELFF.

The CDR3 DNA reads as TGTGCCAGCAGCAATCGGCCAGGGGACAACGAGCAGTACTTC. This gives the protein CASSNRPGDNEQYF. This chain links TRBV27 with TRBJ2-7; a weak D match, TRBD1 (6 bases). From germline, CDR1 is MNHEY and CDR2 SMNVEV (reference sequence). Deletions cut 6 bases from V and 5 bases from J, with 17 bases between. This CDR3 contains 14 residues.

The gene calls are TRBV6-5 and TRBJ2-7, with D perhaps matching TRBD2 (6 bases). The CDR3 is 15 residues long. The germline gives CDR1 MNHEY, CDR2 SVGAGI. V was trimmed by 6 bases and J by 1 base, leaving 16 bases between them. The CDR3 protein is CASRPDGGRSYEQYF. The CDR3, as DNA: TGTGCCAGCAGGCCCGATGGGGGGAGATCCTACGAGCAGTACTTC.

This clone was recorded only once. The chain employs TRBV5-1 and TRBJ2-3, with 9 bases identical to TRBD2. CDR3 size: 16 residues. The germline CDR1 and CDR2 sequences are SGHRS and YFSETQ. J was trimmed by 0 bases and V by 4 bases; bases with no gene match: 6. The CDR3 coding sequence is TGCGCCAGCAGCGATCGACTAGCGGAGAGCACAGATACGCAGTATTTT. Its protein is CASSDRLAESTDTQYF.

This clone was recorded once. The chain combines TRBV29-1 with TRBJ2-4, with 9 nucleotides matching TRBD1. CDR1 and CDR2 (germline): SQVTM, ANQGSEA. V dropped 7 bases and J dropped 10; count of bases not matched to a gene: 5. This CDR3 is 11 amino acids long. The CDR3 protein is CSGWTGEIQYF. The CDR3 DNA is TGCAGCGGTTGGACAGGGGAAATTCAGTACTTC.

CDR3 bases: TGCGCCAGCAGCCAAGATGGGACAGGGATCCCTTCCGAGCAGTACTTC. Translation gives CASSQDGTGIPSEQYF. The V gene is TRBV4-1, the J gene TRBJ2-7, with TRBD1 identical over 9 bases. Trimming cost V 0 bases and J 6 bases; bases outside gene matches: 9. The CDR3 is 16 residues long. Germline V lookup: CDR1 MGHRA, CDR2 YSYEKL.

The V and J genes are TRBV29-1 and TRBJ2-7; TRBD2 matches 11 bases. The CDR3 is made up of 13 amino acids. After removal of 4 bases from V and 1 base from J, the junction contained 0 bases not matched to a gene. Germline V gives CDR1 SQVTM, CDR2 ANQGSEA. The CDR3 spells CSVGLAGSYEQYF. The CDR3 DNA sequence: TGCAGCGTTGGACTAGCGGGATCCTACGAGCAGTACTTC.

This clone turned up a few times. One end of the junction varies from germline; a read error may be responsible. This rearrangement joins TRBV5-1 to TRBJ1-1; D is uncertain. Per the germline V gene, CDR1 is SGHRS and CDR2 is YFSETQ. CDR3 length equals 13 residues. The CDR3 sequence is CASSLDLNTEAFF. CDR3 in DNA: TGTGCCAGCAGCTTGGACTTGAACACTGAAGCTTTCTTT. Complete variable domain (other parts from reference TRBV5-1 and TRBJ1-1): KAGVTQTPRYLIKTRGQQVTLSCSPISGHRSVSWYQQTPGQGLQFLFEYFSETQRNKGNFPGRFSGRQFSNSRSEMNVSTLELGDSALYLCASSLDLNTEAFFGQGTRLTVV.

The rearrangement links TRBV30 to TRBJ2-5, with 12 nucleotides matching TRBD1. The CDR3 sequence is 15 residues long. Germline assignment: CDR1 GTSNPN and CDR2 SVGIG (reference sequence). Trimming at V came to 1 base and at J to 5 bases, leaving 5 bases not matched to a gene. CDR3 residues: CAWSGGTGGRETQYF. The DNA for the CDR3 is TGTGCCTGGAGTGGAGGGACAGGGGGCCGGGAGACCCAGTACTTC.

This rearrangement joins TRBV5-1 to TRBJ1-1; TRBD1 matches 10 bases. There are 15 residues in the CDR3. Germline trimming cut 3 bases from V and 1 base from J; bases unmatched to any gene: 3. Germline V lookup: CDR1 SGHRS, CDR2 YFSETQ. The DNA for the CDR3 is TGCGCCAGCAGCTGGGGGGACAGGGGGAACACTGAAGCTTTCTTT. Translation: CASSWGDRGNTEAFF.

This clone was found many times. The chain couples TRBV5-1 to TRBJ1-2, with D maybe TRBD1 (5 bases). Germline lookup yields CDR1 SGHRS and CDR2 YFSETQ. V gave up 4 bases and J gave up 4 bases, with 17 bases separating them. CDR3 length: 15 residues. CDR3 DNA: TGCGCCAGCAGCGCCGACCCTGGGACTGCCTATGGCTACACCTTC. Translated, it gives CASSADPGTAYGYTF.

This clone occurred once. The genes are TRBV18 and TRBJ2-1; 7 nucleotides line up with TRBD1. The CDR3 runs to 15 residues. The germline CDR1 and CDR2 sequences are KGHSH and LQKENI. V lost 3 bases and J lost 2; bases outside the gene matches: 4. The DNA of the CDR3 is TGTGCCAGCTCACCTCCTCAGGGGGCCTACAATGAGCAGTTCTTC. Translating gives CASSPPQGAYNEQFF.

V gene TRBV18 combines with J gene TRBJ1-3; perhaps TRBD1 as D (6 bases). The V and J ends lost 6 bases and 0 bases respectively, with 15 bases between them. In germline, CDR1 is KGHSH, CDR2 LQKENI. CDR3 size: 16 residues. The DNA of the CDR3 is TGTGCCAGCTCCCAAGGACAGAGAAACTCTGGAAACACCATATATTTT. This sequence encodes CASSQGQRNSGNTIYF. Using reference TRBV18 and TRBJ1-3 for the parts outside the CDR3, the full variable domain is NAGVMQNPRHLVRRRGQEARLRCSPMKGHSHVYWYRQLPEEGLKFMVYLQKENIIDESGMPKERFSAEFPKEGPSILRIQQVVRGDSAAYFCASSQGQRNSGNTIYFGEGSWLTVV.

A single count supports this clone. The genes are TRBV19 and TRBJ2-3; D uncertain. Germline lookup yields CDR1 LNHDA and CDR2 SQIVND (reference sequence). The CDR3 runs to 13 residues. The V and J ends lost 3 bases and 6 bases respectively, with 10 bases between them. CDR3: CASSMVGSDTQYF. Written as DNA, the CDR3 is TGTGCCAGTAGTATGGTCGGGTCGGATACGCAGTATTTT.

The V call is TRBV4-3, the J call TRBJ2-2; possible D gene TRBD1, 6 bases. The V and J ends lost 0 bases and 2 bases respectively, with 13 bases between them. From germline, CDR1 is LGHNA and CDR2 YSLEER. The CDR3 runs 17 residues. CDR3 sequence: CASSQDVGRGNTGELFF. In DNA, the CDR3 is TGCGCCAGCAGCCAAGATGTCGGCAGGGGAAACACCGGGGAGCTGTTTTTT.

The CDR3 bases are TGTGCCAGCAGCTTCAGGCCCACCGGCGTGGGGGAGCTGTTTTTT. It codes for CASSFRPTGVGELFF. The chain is built from TRBV5-4 and TRBJ2-2; D gene unclear. The CDR3 runs to 15 residues. The V gene's germline CDR1 is SGHNT and CDR2 YYREEE (reference sequence). V lost 2 bases to trimming and J lost 8 bases, with 16 bases between them.

V is TRBV20-1 and J is TRBJ2-1, with D possibly TRBD2 on 5 matching bases. The CDR3 sequence is 11 residues long. Trimming removed 3 bases from V and 9 bases from J, with 9 bases in between. Germline V gives CDR1 DFQATT, CDR2 SNEGSKA (reference sequence). The CDR3 sequence: CSARAGSEQFF. The CDR3 coding sequence is TGCAGTGCTAGGGCGGGTAGTGAGCAGTTCTTC.

This clone has only one observation. The V gene is TRBV6-5, the J gene TRBJ2-7; D is perhaps TRBD1 (6 bases). Looked up from germline, CDR1 is MNHEY and CDR2 is SVGAGI. Trimming removed 6 bases at V and 2 bases at J, with 14 bases between. This CDR3 is 14 amino acids long. Written as DNA, the CDR3 is TGTGCCAGCAGCTTAGACAGGTTTCCCTACGAGCAGTACTTC. This codes for CASSLDRFPYEQYF.

The gene calls are TRBV11-2 and TRBJ2-5, with 11 bases matching TRBD2. The CDR3 contains 18 residues. CDR1 SGHAT and CDR2 FQNNGV come from the germline V gene. V shed 5 bases, J shed 1 base, and the junction held 12 bases outside the gene matches. The chain's CDR3 is CASSPRVVAGGIQETQYF. The CDR3 DNA sequence: TGTGCCAGCAGCCCCCGGGTGGTAGCGGGAGGGATCCAAGAGACCCAGTACTTC.

The V and J genes are TRBV18 and TRBJ2-5, with TRBD2 matching 8 bases. Germline CDR1 and CDR2: KGHSH and LQKENI. With 5 bases clipped from V and 4 bases from J, the junction kept 12 bases outside the gene matches. CDR3 length: 16 residues. The CDR3 DNA reads TGTGCCAGCTCAGCCGGGACTAGAGCCCTCCGAGAGACCCAGTACTTC. Translating gives CASSAGTRALRETQYF.

The chain couples TRBV30 to TRBJ2-2, with 10 bases aligning to TRBD2. Germline CDR1 and CDR2: GTSNPN and SVGIG (reference sequence). The CDR3 consists of 15 residues. V shed 3 bases, J shed 0 bases, and the junction held 1 base outside the gene matches. The CDR3 region is CAWRLAGPNTGELFF. The CDR3 DNA is TGTGCCTGGAGACTAGCGGGACCGAACACCGGGGAGCTGTTTTTT.

This chain links TRBV30 with TRBJ1-5; D call uncertain. The germline CDR1 and CDR2 sequences are GTSNPN and SVGIG (reference sequence). V lost 3 bases, J lost 7 bases, and 16 bases lay in between. This CDR3 has 14 residues. CDR3 DNA: TGTGCCTGGAGCCGATTTCCCCGGGAACAGCCCCAGCATTTT. Protein: CAWSRFPREQPQHF.

This chain connects TRBV19 to TRBJ1-2; D gene unclear. V shed 4 bases and J shed 4 bases, with 4 bases lying between them. CDR3 length: 11 residues. Germline CDR1 LNHDA, CDR2 SQIVND (reference sequence). For the CDR3, the DNA is TGTGCCAGTAGTACCCTCTATGGCTACACCTTC. It translates to CASSTLYGYTF.

The gene calls are TRBV19 and TRBJ2-3, with TRBD1 as a possible D gene (6 bases). In germline, CDR1 is LNHDA, CDR2 SQIVND (reference sequence). CDR3 length equals 14 residues. V was clipped by 6 bases and J by 0 bases, with 10 bases between them. CDR3 residues: CASSRTVSTDTQYF. The CDR3 DNA sequence: TGTGCCAGTAGCCGGACAGTTAGCACAGATACGCAGTATTTT.

The V and J genes are TRBV10-3 and TRBJ1-4, with 10 bases lining up with TRBD1. The trim removed 6 bases at V and 8 bases at J, leaving 6 bases unmatched. The CDR3 runs 14 residues. Per germline, CDR1 ENHRY and CDR2 SYGVKD. This chain's CDR3 is CAISRDRGREKLFF. The CDR3, as DNA: TGTGCCATCAGCCGAGACAGGGGGCGCGAAAAACTGTTTTTT.

The chain is built from TRBV6-6 and TRBJ2-7; TRBD1 aligns across 9 bases. Germline loops: CDR1 MNHNY, CDR2 SVGAGI (reference sequence). V lost 6 bases and J lost 1; bases outside the gene matches: 4. The length of the CDR3 is 14 residues. The CDR3 coding sequence is TGTGCCAGCAGCGCCGGGACAGGGTCCTACGAGCAGTACTTC. Encoded protein: CASSAGTGSYEQYF.

In this sample, this clone turned up once. The chain joins TRBV7-9 to TRBJ2-2; a possible D gene is TRBD2 (5 bases). Germline assignment: CDR1 SEHNR and CDR2 FQNEAQ (reference sequence). V was trimmed by 8 bases and J by 0 bases, leaving 13 bases between them. The CDR3 sequence is 15 residues long. The CDR3 protein is CASPSPGTNTGELFF. In DNA, the CDR3 is TGTGCCAGCCCCTCCCCGGGGACGAACACCGGGGAGCTGTTTTTT. Combining the CDR3 with reference TRBV7-9 and TRBJ2-2 gives the whole variable domain DTGVSQNPRHKITKRGQNVTFRCDPISEHNRLYWYRQTLGQGPEFLTYFQNEAQLEKSRLLSDRFSAERPKGSFSTLEIQRTEQGDSAMYLCASPSPGTNTGELFFGEGSRLTVL.